The rows below give T cell receptor beta chains drawn from one sample of a study of blood T cell repertoires in COVID-19. Some clones are missing from TCRdb's copy, which holds only in-frame ones; the method was immunoSEQ multiplex PCR. The top ten hold around 4.4% of the sample, which has a few hundred thousand clones, 90% seen once. Sequencing was performed on PBMCs or T cells enriched from blood (not recorded which). Receptor source: a woman younger than 30 with acute COVID-19. Each CDR3 is given with its conserved first and last residue. The order of the fields is V gene, clone size, D gene, J gene, CDR3 DNA, CDR3 protein. D genes are given only for firm matches. Only part of the rows carry a size: once, few, many, or a class if the clone is expanded.

TRBV27	-	TRBD1	TRBJ1-6	TGTGCCAGCAGGATGACAGGGTCGTATAATTCACCCCTCCACTTT	CASRMTGSYNSPLHF
TRBV28	-	TRBD2	TRBJ2-1	TGTGCCAGCAGTACCCCAGGACTAGCGGGCGGCAATGAGCAGTTCTTC	CASSTPGLAGGNEQFF
TRBV19	-	TRBD1	TRBJ2-2	TGTGCCAGTAGTATGGGGGACAGGGTATTCGGGGAGCTGTTTTTT	CASSMGDRVFGELFF
TRBV6-5	once	-	TRBJ2-7	TGTGCCAGCACGGGCCTGGGGCTGGGAGAGCAGTACTTC	CASTGLGLGEQYF
TRBV18	-	-	TRBJ2-1	TGTGCCAGCTCACCAACGACAGTCGGGTCTGAGCAGTTCTTC	CASSPTTVGSEQFF
TRBV19	-	TRBD2	TRBJ2-7	TGTGCCAGTAGTTACGGGACTAGGGGCTCCTACGAGCAGTACTTC	CASSYGTRGSYEQYF
TRBV2	-	-	TRBJ2-5	TGTGCCAGCAGCACAAGCCAAGAGACCCAGTACTTC	CASSTSQETQYF
TRBV19	once	TRBD2	TRBJ2-3	TGTGCCAGTACCCGGGGACTAGCGGGGAGGGATACGCAGTATTTT	CASTRGLAGRDTQYF
TRBV28	-	TRBD2	TRBJ2-3	TGTGCCAGCAGTTCCCCCCGGCTAGCGGATAACACAGATACGCAGTATTTT	CASSSPRLADNTDTQYF
TRBV6-4	once	-	TRBJ2-1	TGTGCCAGCAGGGCGGGACAGAAGTACAATGAGCAGTTCTTC	CASRAGQKYNEQFF
TRBV19	few	-	TRBJ2-5	TGTGCCAGTAGTCCGAGGGCCCAAGAGACCCAGTACTTC	CASSPRAQETQYF
TRBV7-9	-	TRBD2	TRBJ2-2	TGTGCCACCCCACGGGAGGAAGGCGGGGAGCTGTTTTTT	CATPREEGGELFF
TRBV7-3	-	TRBD2	TRBJ2-2	TGTGCCAGCAGCTTATACGCGGGAGCGGGCACCGGGGAGCTGTTTTTT	CASSLYAGAGTGELFF
TRBV7-8	-	-	TRBJ1-2	TGTGCCAGCAGCTTAGGAGTACAGGGCCGAGACTATGGCTACACCTTC	CASSLGVQGRDYGYTF
TRBV6-2/TRBV6-3	-	TRBD2	TRBJ2-7	TGTGCCAGCAGTAAGACTAGCGGGTATGGCGAGCAGTACTTC	CASSKTSGYGEQYF
TRBV4-2	-	-	TRBJ2-7	TGTGCCAGCAGCCAAGAAACCTCCTCGGCCGGGTTTCTCTACGAGCAGTACTTC	CASSQETSSAGFLYEQYF
TRBV5-8	-	TRBD2	TRBJ2-5	TGTGCCAGCAGACGACCTGGTGGGAGGGCCTCCGGGACCCAGTACTTC	CASRRPGGRASGTQYF
TRBV5-8	once	-	TRBJ2-3	TGTGCCAGCAGCTCCTACCTGGACAGCTTATTTCACACAGATACGCAGTATTTT	CASSSYLDSLFHTDTQYF
TRBV5-1	-	-	TRBJ1-5	TGCGCCAGCAGCTTGACAGGGTCAGATCAGCCCCAGCATTTT	CASSLTGSDQPQHF
TRBV4-1	-	-	TRBJ1-2	TGCGCCAGCAGCCAAGACAGTTTCTATGGCTACACCTTC	CASSQDSFYGYTF
TRBV2	-	-	TRBJ1-2	TGTGCCAGCAGTGTAGGGGGGGGTGAGAACTATGGCTACACCTTC	CASSVGGGENYGYTF
TRBV5-4	-	-	TRBJ2-2	TGTGCCAGCAGCTTACAGTATACCGGGGAGCTGTTTTTT	CASSLQYTGELFF
TRBV2	-	TRBD2	TRBJ2-3	TGTGCCAGCAATATAGCGGGAGCGGGCGCAGATACGCAGTATTTT	CASNIAGAGADTQYF
TRBV3-1/TRBV3-2	-	TRBD2	TRBJ2-7	TGTGCCAGCAGCCCGGGACTAGAGTCCTACGAGCAGTACTTC	CASSPGLESYEQYF
TRBV7-3	-	TRBD2	TRBJ2-5	TGTGCCAGCAGCCGAGCGGGAGGGCGGGAAGAGACCCAGTACTTC	CASSRAGGREETQYF
TRBV28	-	-	TRBJ2-2	TGTGCCAGCAGTTCAGGGTTCACCGGGGAGCTGTTTTTT	CASSSGFTGELFF
TRBV4-2	-	-	TRBJ2-7	TGTGCCAGCAGCCATGGGATTAGCGGAACCTACGAGCAGTACTTC	CASSHGISGTYEQYF